The sequence of this T cell receptor beta chain was determined in a study of blood T cell repertoires in COVID-19. Study-wide background: Sources were T cells, B-cell-depleted T cells, or PBMCs; the material itself was cDNA or gDNA.

The method was immunoSEQ multiplex PCR; TCRdb's version includes in-frame clones alone and lacks a portion of them. The sample yields about 140,000 clones, around 85% seen once. This clone appeared a few times. Germline values: CDR1 KGHSH, CDR2 LQKENI. The CDR3 length is 12 residues. J was trimmed by 6 bases and V by 2 bases; bases with no gene match: 1. Sequenced sample: peripheral blood. This clonotype was obtained from a human donor in a cohort sampled during active COVID-19. The genes are TRBV18 and TRBJ2-7; 7 bases are shared with TRBD1. The CDR3 loop reads CASSPGTVEQYF. DNA for the CDR3: TGTGCCAGCTCACCAGGGACAGTCGAGCAGTACTTC. Based on the CDR3 plus reference TRBV18 and TRBJ2-7, the full variable domain is NAGVMQNPRHLVRRRGQEARLRCSPMKGHSHVYWYRQLPEEGLKFMVYLQKENIIDESGMPKERFSAEFPKEGPSILRIQQVVRGDSAAYFCASSPGTVEQYFGPGTRLTVT.